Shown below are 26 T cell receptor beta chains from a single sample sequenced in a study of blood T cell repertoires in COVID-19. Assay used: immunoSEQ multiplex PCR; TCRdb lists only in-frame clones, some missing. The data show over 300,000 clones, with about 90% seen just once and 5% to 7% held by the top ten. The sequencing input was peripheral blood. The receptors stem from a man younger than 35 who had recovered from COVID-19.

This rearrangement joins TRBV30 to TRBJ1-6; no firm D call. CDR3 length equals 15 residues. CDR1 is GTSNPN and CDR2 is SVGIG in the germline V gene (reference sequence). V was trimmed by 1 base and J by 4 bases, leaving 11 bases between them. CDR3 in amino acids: CAWSGGGFYNSPLHF. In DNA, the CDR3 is TGTGCCTGGAGTGGGGGAGGCTTTTATAATTCACCCCTCCACTTT.

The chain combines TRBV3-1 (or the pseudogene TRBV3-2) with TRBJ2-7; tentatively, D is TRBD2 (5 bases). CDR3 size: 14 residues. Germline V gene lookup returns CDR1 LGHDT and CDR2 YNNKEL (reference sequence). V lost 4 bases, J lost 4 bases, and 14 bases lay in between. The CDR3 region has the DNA TGTGCCAGCAGCCCCACGAACCTAGCATACGAGCAGTACTTC. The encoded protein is CASSPTNLAYEQYF.

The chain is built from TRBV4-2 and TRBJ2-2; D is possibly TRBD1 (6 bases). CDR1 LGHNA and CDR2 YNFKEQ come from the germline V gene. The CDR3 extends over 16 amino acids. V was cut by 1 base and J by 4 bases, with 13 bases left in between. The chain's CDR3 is CASSQVYGGFTGELFF. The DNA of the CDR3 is TGTGCCAGCAGCCAAGTATATGGGGGCTTCACCGGGGAGCTGTTTTTT.

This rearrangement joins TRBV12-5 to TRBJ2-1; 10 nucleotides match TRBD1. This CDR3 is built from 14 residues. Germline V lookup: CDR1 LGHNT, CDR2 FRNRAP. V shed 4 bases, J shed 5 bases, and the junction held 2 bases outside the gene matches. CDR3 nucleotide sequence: TGTGCTAGTGGTTCCGGGACAGGGGACAATGAGCAGTTCTTC. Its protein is CASGSGTGDNEQFF.

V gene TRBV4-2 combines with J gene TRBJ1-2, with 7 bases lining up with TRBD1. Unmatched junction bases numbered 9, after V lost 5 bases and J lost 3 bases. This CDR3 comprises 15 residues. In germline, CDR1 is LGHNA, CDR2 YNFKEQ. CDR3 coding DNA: TGTGCCAGCAGCAAGAATTTAGGGGGCGACTATGGCTACACCTTC. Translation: CASSKNLGGDYGYTF.

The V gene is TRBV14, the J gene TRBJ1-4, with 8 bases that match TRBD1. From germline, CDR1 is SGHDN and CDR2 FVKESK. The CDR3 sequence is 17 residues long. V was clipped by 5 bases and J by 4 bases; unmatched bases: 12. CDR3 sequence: CASSIKRRGQGNEKLFF. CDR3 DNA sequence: TGTGCCAGCAGCATTAAAAGAAGAGGACAGGGTAATGAAAAACTGTTTTTT.

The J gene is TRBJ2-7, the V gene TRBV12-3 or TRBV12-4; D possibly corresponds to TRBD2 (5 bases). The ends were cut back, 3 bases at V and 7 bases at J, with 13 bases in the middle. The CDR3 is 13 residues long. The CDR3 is CASSFGPREEQYF. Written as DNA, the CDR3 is TGTGCCAGCAGTTTTGGCCCACGGGAAGAGCAGTACTTC.

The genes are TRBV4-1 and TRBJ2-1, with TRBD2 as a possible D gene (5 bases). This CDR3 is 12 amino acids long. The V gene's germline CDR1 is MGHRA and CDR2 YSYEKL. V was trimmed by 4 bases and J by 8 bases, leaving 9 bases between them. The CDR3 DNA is TGCGCCAGCAGCCCTCAGAGGGATGAGCAGTTCTTC. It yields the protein CASSPQRDEQFF.

CDR3 residues: CSALTGETDTQYF. The CDR3, as DNA: TGCAGCGCCCTGACAGGGGAAACAGATACGCAGTATTTT. This sequence joins TRBV29-1 and TRBJ2-3; 8 nucleotides line up with TRBD1. The trim removed 7 bases at V and 3 bases at J, leaving 6 bases unmatched. This CDR3 spans 13 amino acids. Per germline, CDR1 SQVTM and CDR2 ANQGSEA.

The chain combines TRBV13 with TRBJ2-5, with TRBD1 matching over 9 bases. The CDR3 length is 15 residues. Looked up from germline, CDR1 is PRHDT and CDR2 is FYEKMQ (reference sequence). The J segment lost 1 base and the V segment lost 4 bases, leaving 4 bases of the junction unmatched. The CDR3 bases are TGTGCCAGCAGCTGGGGACAGGGAAGCCAAGAGACCCAGTACTTC. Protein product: CASSWGQGSQETQYF.

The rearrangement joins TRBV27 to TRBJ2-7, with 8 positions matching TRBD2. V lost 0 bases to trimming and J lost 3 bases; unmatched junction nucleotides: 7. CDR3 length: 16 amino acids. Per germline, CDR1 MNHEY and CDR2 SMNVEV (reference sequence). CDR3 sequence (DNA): TGTGCCAGCAGTTTATCGGACCTGACTAGCGACTACGAGCAGTACTTC. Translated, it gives CASSLSDLTSDYEQYF.

In DNA form, the CDR3 reads TGCGCCAGCAGCTTGGGCCTCCAGGTAGGACTGACTGGTGAGCAGTTCTTC. Protein sequence: CASSLGLQVGLTGEQFF. The genes are TRBV5-1 and TRBJ2-1, with D possibly matching TRBD2 (5 bases). The germline CDR1 and CDR2 sequences are SGHRS and YFSETQ. The CDR3 length is 17 residues. The ends were cut back, 0 bases at V and 9 bases at J, with 22 bases in the middle.

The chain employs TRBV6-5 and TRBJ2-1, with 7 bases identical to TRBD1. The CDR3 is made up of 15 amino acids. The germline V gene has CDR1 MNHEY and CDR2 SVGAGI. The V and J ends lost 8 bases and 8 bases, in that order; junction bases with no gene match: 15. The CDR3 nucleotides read TGTGCCAGCTTGCGGACAGGCCAAGGGGTCCATGAGCAGTTCTTC. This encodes CASLRTGQGVHEQFF.

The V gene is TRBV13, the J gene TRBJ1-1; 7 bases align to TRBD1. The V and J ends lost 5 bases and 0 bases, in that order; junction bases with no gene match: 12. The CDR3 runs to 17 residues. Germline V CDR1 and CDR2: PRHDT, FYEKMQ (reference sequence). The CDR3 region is CASSQFVRQGMNTEAFF. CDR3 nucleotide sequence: TGTGCCAGCAGCCAATTCGTCCGACAGGGTATGAACACTGAAGCTTTCTTT.

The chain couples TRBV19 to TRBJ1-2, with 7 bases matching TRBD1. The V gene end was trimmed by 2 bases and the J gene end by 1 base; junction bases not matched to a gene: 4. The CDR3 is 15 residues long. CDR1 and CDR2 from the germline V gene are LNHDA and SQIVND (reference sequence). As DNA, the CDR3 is TGTGCCAGTAGTATACAGAGGGGGCTTAACTATGGCTACACCTTC. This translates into CASSIQRGLNYGYTF.

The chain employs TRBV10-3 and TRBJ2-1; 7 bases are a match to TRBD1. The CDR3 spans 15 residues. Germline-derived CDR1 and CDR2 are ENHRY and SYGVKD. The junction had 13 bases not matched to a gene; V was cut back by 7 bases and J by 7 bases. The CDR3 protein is CAINPGQSLGNEQFF. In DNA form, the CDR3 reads TGTGCCATCAATCCGGGACAGAGTCTTGGGAATGAGCAGTTCTTC.

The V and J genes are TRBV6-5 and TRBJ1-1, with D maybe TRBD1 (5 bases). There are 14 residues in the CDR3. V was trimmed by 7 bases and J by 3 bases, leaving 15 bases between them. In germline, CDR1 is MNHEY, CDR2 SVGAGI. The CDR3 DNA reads TGTGCCAGCACCACGGGGGGTGGGGACACTGAAGCTTTCTTT. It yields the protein CASTTGGGDTEAFF.

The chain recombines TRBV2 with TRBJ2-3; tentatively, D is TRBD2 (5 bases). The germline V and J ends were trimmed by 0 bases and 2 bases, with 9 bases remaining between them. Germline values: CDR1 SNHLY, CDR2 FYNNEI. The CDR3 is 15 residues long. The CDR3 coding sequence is TGTGCCAGCAGTGAAGCCCGCGGGTTCACAGATACGCAGTATTTT. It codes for CASSEARGFTDTQYF.

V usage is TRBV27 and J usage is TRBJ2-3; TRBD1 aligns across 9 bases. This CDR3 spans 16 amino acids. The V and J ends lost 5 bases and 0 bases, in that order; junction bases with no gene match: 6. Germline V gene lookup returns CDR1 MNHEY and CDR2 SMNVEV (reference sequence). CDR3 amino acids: CASSPRTGVSTDTQYF. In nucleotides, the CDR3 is TGTGCCAGCAGTCCCCGGACAGGGGTAAGCACAGATACGCAGTATTTT.

CDR3 amino acids: CASSWEEGIRDTEAFF. CDR3 bases: TGTGCCAGCAGTTGGGAAGAGGGCATAAGGGACACTGAAGCTTTCTTT. The genes are TRBV28 and TRBJ1-1; D unclear. The length of the CDR3 is 16 residues. Trimming cost V 4 bases and J 3 bases, with 18 bases left between them. From germline, CDR1 is MDHEN and CDR2 SYDVKM. Combining the CDR3 with reference TRBV28 and TRBJ1-1 gives the whole variable domain DVKVTQSSRYLVKRTGEKVFLECVQDMDHENMFWYRQDPGLGLRLIYFSYDVKMKEKGDIPEGYSVSREKKERFSLILESASTNQTSMYLCASSWEEGIRDTEAFFGQGTRLTVV.

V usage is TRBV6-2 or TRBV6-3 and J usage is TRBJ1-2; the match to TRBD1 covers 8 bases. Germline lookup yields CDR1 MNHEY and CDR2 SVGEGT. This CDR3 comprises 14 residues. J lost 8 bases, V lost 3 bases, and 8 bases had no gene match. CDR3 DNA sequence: TGTGCCAGCAGTTATTTTGCAGGGGGCTTCGGCTACACCTTC. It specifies CASSYFAGGFGYTF.

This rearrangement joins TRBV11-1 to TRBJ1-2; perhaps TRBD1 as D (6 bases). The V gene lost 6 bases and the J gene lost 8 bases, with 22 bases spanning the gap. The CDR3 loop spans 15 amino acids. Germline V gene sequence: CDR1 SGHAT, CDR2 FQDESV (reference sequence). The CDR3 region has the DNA TGTGCCAGCAGTCGGTCGGATGGGACAACTAGGGGCTACACCTTC. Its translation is CASSRSDGTTRGYTF.

The CDR3 DNA follows: TGCGCCAGCAGCCAAGGTCCAGGGGAAAATTCACCCCTCCACTTT. Translation: CASSQGPGENSPLHF. The chain has TRBV4-1 and TRBJ1-6; tentative D call: TRBD1 (6 bases). The ends were cut back, 1 base at V and 7 bases at J, with 11 bases in the middle. CDR1 is MGHRA, CDR2 YSYEKL, per germline. The CDR3 has 15 amino acids.

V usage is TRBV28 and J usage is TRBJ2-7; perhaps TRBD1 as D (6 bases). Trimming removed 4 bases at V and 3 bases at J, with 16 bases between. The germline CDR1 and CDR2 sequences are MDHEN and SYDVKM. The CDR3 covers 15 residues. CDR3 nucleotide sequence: TGTGCCAGCAGTTCACCGGGACAAGGAGTCTACGAGCAGTACTTC. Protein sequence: CASSSPGQGVYEQYF.

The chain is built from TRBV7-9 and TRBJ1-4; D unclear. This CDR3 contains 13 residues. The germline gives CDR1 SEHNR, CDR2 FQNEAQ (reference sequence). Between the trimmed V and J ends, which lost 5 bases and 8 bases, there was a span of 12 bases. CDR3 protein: CASSRGEGEKLFF. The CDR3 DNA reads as TGTGCCAGCAGCCGCGGGGAGGGAGAAAAACTGTTTTTT.

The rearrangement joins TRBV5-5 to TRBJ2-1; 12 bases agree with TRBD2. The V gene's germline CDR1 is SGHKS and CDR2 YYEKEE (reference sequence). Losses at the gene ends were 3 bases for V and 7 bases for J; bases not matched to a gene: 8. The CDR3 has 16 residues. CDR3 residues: CASSSKPGLAGNEQFF. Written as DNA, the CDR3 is TGTGCCAGCAGCTCTAAACCTGGACTAGCGGGGAATGAGCAGTTCTTC.